These 24 T cell receptor beta chains came from one sample sequenced in a study of blood T cell repertoires in COVID-19. Some clones are missing from TCRdb's copy, which holds only in-frame ones; the method was immunoSEQ multiplex PCR. The profile shows 55,000 to 70,000 clones, 75% to 90% of them singletons. The sample comprised peripheral blood. Receptors were obtained from a woman between 65 and 79 years old with active COVID-19.

For the CDR3, the DNA is TGTGCCAGCACCAACTCCAGGGTCCTCACAGATACGCAGTATTTT. Its translation is CASTNSRVLTDTQYF. This chain joins TRBV28 and TRBJ2-3, with D perhaps TRBD1 (5 bases). The CDR3 runs to 15 residues. The germline V and J ends were trimmed by 7 bases and 2 bases, with 16 bases remaining between them. The germline CDR1 and CDR2 sequences are MDHEN and SYDVKM.

V and J are TRBV2 and TRBJ2-5; TRBD2 matches at 10 bases. V dropped 2 bases and J dropped 5; count of bases not matched to a gene: 8. In germline, CDR1 is SNHLY, CDR2 FYNNEI. The CDR3 is made up of 16 amino acids. CDR3 region: CASSELAGGLWETQYF. Written as DNA, the CDR3 is TGTGCCAGCAGTGAATTAGCGGGAGGATTGTGGGAGACCCAGTACTTC.

The V gene is TRBV3-1 (or the pseudogene TRBV3-2), the J gene TRBJ2-2; D unresolved. Germline V CDR1 and CDR2: LGHDT, YNNKEL (reference sequence). V dropped 6 bases and J dropped 0 bases, with 2 bases sitting between them. CDR3 length equals 12 residues. This chain's CDR3 is CASSTNTGELFF. CDR3 DNA: TGTGCCAGCAGTACGAACACCGGGGAGCTGTTTTTT.

This chain connects TRBV6-6 to TRBJ2-2; D not resolved. The length of the CDR3 is 13 residues. V was trimmed by 9 bases and J by 1 base, leaving 9 bases between them. From germline, CDR1 is MNHNY and CDR2 SVGAGI (reference sequence). The CDR3 DNA sequence: TGTGCCAGTAGCCCAATGAACACCGGGGAGCTGTTTTTT. Protein: CASSPMNTGELFF.

The chain combines TRBV19 with TRBJ2-5, with a possible D match to TRBD2 (6 bases). The CDR3 is 14 residues long. Trimming took 6 bases from V and 5 from J, leaving 16 bases between them. The germline V gene encodes CDR1 LNHDA and CDR2 SQIVND (reference sequence). CDR3: CASSRDVRGETQYF. The CDR3 DNA sequence: TGTGCCAGTAGCCGGGACGTCCGGGGGGAGACCCAGTACTTC.

In this sample, this clone turned up once. The gene calls are TRBV18 and TRBJ1-2, with 12 bases aligning to TRBD1. J was trimmed by 6 bases and V by 2 bases; bases with no gene match: 16. This CDR3 has 19 residues. Per the germline V gene, CDR1 is KGHSH and CDR2 is LQKENI. CDR3: CASSPNLAGQGAVGNGYTF. CDR3 sequence (DNA): TGTGCCAGCTCACCAAATCTCGCGGGACAGGGGGCAGTTGGGAATGGCTACACCTTC. Based on the CDR3 plus reference TRBV18 and TRBJ1-2, the full variable domain is NAGVMQNPRHLVRRRGQEARLRCSPMKGHSHVYWYRQLPEEGLKFMVYLQKENIIDESGMPKERFSAEFPKEGPSILRIQQVVRGDSAAYFCASSPNLAGQGAVGNGYTFGSGTRLTVV.

CDR3 sequence reads: CASSDPGTSGNNEQFF. The CDR3 DNA reads TGTGCCAGCAGCGACCCCGGGACTAGCGGAAACAATGAGCAGTTCTTC. The rearrangement uses TRBV9 and TRBJ2-1; 11 positions agree with TRBD2. This CDR3 contains 16 residues. The V gene's germline CDR1 is SGDLS and CDR2 YYNGEE. J was trimmed by 5 bases and V by 3 bases; bases with no gene match: 7. The variable domain in full, completed from reference TRBV9 and TRBJ2-1, reads DSGVTQTPKHLITATGQRVTLRCSPRSGDLSVYWYQQSLDQGLQFLIQYYNGEERAKGNILERFSAQQFPDLHSELNLSSLELGDSALYFCASSDPGTSGNNEQFFGPGTRLTVL.

V usage is TRBV9 and J usage is TRBJ2-1; TRBD1 agrees at 9 bases. Looked up from germline, CDR1 is SGDLS and CDR2 is YYNGEE. The CDR3 consists of 17 residues. J lost 3 bases, V lost 3 bases, and 10 bases had no gene match. The CDR3 region is CASSAGTGPTFYNEQFF. CDR3 nucleotides: TGTGCCAGCAGCGCAGGGACAGGGCCCACGTTCTACAATGAGCAGTTCTTC.

The genes are TRBV19 and TRBJ1-5; 12 nucleotides match TRBD1. The length of the CDR3 is 19 residues. After removal of 4 bases from V and 1 base from J, the junction contained 11 bases not matched to a gene. Germline CDR1 and CDR2: LNHDA and SQIVND (reference sequence). The CDR3 DNA follows: TGTGCCAGTAGTACCCCCCGGGACAGGGGGCCAGTAAGCAATCAGCCCCAGCATTTT. Translation: CASSTPRDRGPVSNQPQHF. Drawing the rest from reference TRBV19 and TRBJ1-5, the complete variable domain is DGGITQSPKYLFRKEGQNVTLSCEQNLNHDAMYWYRQDPGQGLRLIYYSQIVNDFQKGDIAEGYSVSREKKESFPLTVTSAQKNPTAFYLCASSTPRDRGPVSNQPQHFGDGTRLSIL.

The rearrangement uses TRBV6-5 and TRBJ1-5; 8 positions agree with TRBD1. V was clipped by 10 bases and J by 5 bases; unmatched bases: 13. The CDR3 has 15 amino acids. CDR1 and CDR2 from the germline V gene are MNHEY and SVGAGI. CDR3 residues: CATKPNDRGYQPQHF. CDR3 in DNA: TGTGCCACCAAACCTAATGACAGGGGTTATCAGCCCCAGCATTTT.

This clone was detected only once. The rearrangement joins TRBV5-6 to TRBJ2-3, with 10 bases identical to TRBD2. J lost 3 bases, V lost 4 bases, and 2 bases had no gene match. In germline, CDR1 is SGHDT, CDR2 YYEEEE. The CDR3 totals 14 residues. The CDR3 DNA sequence: TGTGCCAGCAGCCGGACTAGCGGAACAGATACGCAGTATTTT. Its protein product is CASSRTSGTDTQYF.

This clone was picked up a small number of times. The chain has TRBV7-9 and TRBJ1-1; maybe TRBD1 (5 bases). Germline V gene lookup returns CDR1 SEHNR and CDR2 FQNEAQ (reference sequence). This CDR3 is built from 15 residues. V lost 5 bases and J lost 1, with 14 bases in between. The DNA of the CDR3 is TGTGCCAGCAGCCGGGTCGGGAGGGGGAACACTGAAGCTTTCTTT. Its translation: CASSRVGRGNTEAFF. Full variable domain (missing parts from reference TRBV7-9 and TRBJ1-1): DTGVSQNPRHKITKRGQNVTFRCDPISEHNRLYWYRQTLGQGPEFLTYFQNEAQLEKSRLLSDRFSAERPKGSFSTLEIQRTEQGDSAMYLCASSRVGRGNTEAFFGQGTRLTVV.

This clone was detected once. This sequence joins TRBV27 and TRBJ2-4, with 13 positions matching TRBD2. This CDR3 region has 17 residues. Germline V CDR1 and CDR2: MNHEY, SMNVEV (reference sequence). Trimming cost V 10 bases and J 0 bases; bases outside gene matches: 9. CDR3 in amino acids: CAIGTSGIPIAKNIQYF. CDR3 nucleotide sequence: TGTGCCATCGGGACTAGCGGGATCCCTATAGCCAAAAACATTCAGTACTTC.

This chain connects TRBV28 to TRBJ2-3, with 7 bases matching TRBD2. With V trimmed by 3 bases and J by 1 base, 1 base remained unmatched. Germline CDR1 MDHEN, CDR2 SYDVKM. The CDR3 length is 14 residues. In DNA form, the CDR3 reads TGTGCCAGCAGTTTTCTAGCGGGCACAGATACGCAGTATTTT. It yields the protein CASSFLAGTDTQYF. Filled out from reference TRBV28 and TRBJ2-3, the complete variable domain reads DVKVTQSSRYLVKRTGEKVFLECVQDMDHENMFWYRQDPGLGLRLIYFSYDVKMKEKGDIPEGYSVSREKKERFSLILESASTNQTSMYLCASSFLAGTDTQYFGPGTRLTVL.

This chain uses TRBV29-1 with TRBJ2-3; D perhaps matches TRBD2 (5 bases). The CDR3 contains 14 residues. Per the germline V gene, CDR1 is SQVTM and CDR2 is ANQGSEA. The germline V and J ends were trimmed by 4 bases and 3 bases, with 14 bases remaining between them. In DNA, the CDR3 is TGCAGCGTTGGGGTTTGGAGGAGGACAGATACGCAGTATTTT. It yields the protein CSVGVWRRTDTQYF.

This chain connects TRBV30 to TRBJ1-5; 7 positions agree with TRBD1. The germline gives CDR1 GTSNPN, CDR2 SVGIG (reference sequence). Unmatched junction bases numbered 10, after V lost 2 bases and J lost 0 bases. The CDR3 has 17 residues. CDR3 sequence (DNA): TGTGCCTGGAGTTACGCGCGGGACAGTTATAGCAATCAGCCCCAGCATTTT. As protein: CAWSYARDSYSNQPQHF.

This CDR3 reads CASSQAGIYNEQFF. In DNA, the CDR3 is TGTGCCAGCAGCCAGGCAGGGATCTACAATGAGCAGTTCTTC. V and J are TRBV28 and TRBJ2-1, with a weak D call TRBD1 (5 bases). CDR3 length: 14 amino acids. Germline V CDR1 and CDR2: MDHEN, SYDVKM. Trimming shortened V by 6 bases and J by 3 bases, and 12 bases separated the two germline ends. The variable domain in full, completed from reference TRBV28 and TRBJ2-1, reads DVKVTQSSRYLVKRTGEKVFLECVQDMDHENMFWYRQDPGLGLRLIYFSYDVKMKEKGDIPEGYSVSREKKERFSLILESASTNQTSMYLCASSQAGIYNEQFFGPGTRLTVL.

This clone was seen a single time. This sequence joins TRBV2 and TRBJ2-5; unclear D gene. Trimming took 11 bases from V and 4 from J, leaving 17 bases between them. Germline values: CDR1 SNHLY, CDR2 FYNNEI. The CDR3 spans 13 residues. In nucleotides, the CDR3 is TGTGCCGTATCCGTGGGCAATCGAGAGACCCAGTACTTC. Translated: CAVSVGNRETQYF. The complete variable domain, with remaining parts taken from reference TRBV2 and TRBJ2-5, reads EPEVTQTPSHQVTQMGQEVILRCVPISNHLYFYWYRQILGQKVEFLVSFYNNEISEKSEIFDDQFSVERPDGSNFTLKIRSTKLEDSAMYFCAVSVGNRETQYFGPGTRLLVL.

The chain links TRBV12-3 or TRBV12-4 to TRBJ2-5; no clear D. The ends were cut back, 6 bases at V and 5 bases at J, with 13 bases in the middle. The CDR3 covers 13 residues. The CDR3, as DNA: TGTGCCAGCAGCACCCGCATCGGGGAGACCCAGTACTTC. Protein sequence: CASSTRIGETQYF.

The chain recombines TRBV18 with TRBJ1-1; D perhaps matches TRBD1 (6 bases). The CDR3 is 14 amino acids. V was shortened by 6 bases and J by 1 base, with 12 bases between the two germline ends. Per germline, CDR1 KGHSH and CDR2 LQKENI. The CDR3 sequence: CASSPGHQNTEAFF. CDR3 DNA: TGTGCCAGCTCGCCGGGACATCAGAACACTGAAGCTTTCTTT.

This chain links TRBV7-9 with TRBJ1-3, with TRBD1 matching over 12 bases. V was pared by 5 bases and J by 4 bases, with 3 bases of the junction left unmatched. Germline assignment: CDR1 SEHNR and CDR2 FQNEAQ (reference sequence). The CDR3 sequence is 15 residues long. CDR3 region: CASSPGQGAGNTIYF. The CDR3 DNA sequence: TGTGCCAGCAGCCCGGGACAGGGGGCCGGAAACACCATATATTTT.

The genes are TRBV2 and TRBJ1-5, with D maybe TRBD1 (6 bases). V dropped 2 bases and J dropped 7 bases, with 12 bases sitting between them. Germline V gene sequence: CDR1 SNHLY, CDR2 FYNNEI. This CDR3 has 14 amino acids. This CDR3 reads CASSEPRTAQPQHF. For the CDR3, the DNA is TGTGCCAGCAGTGAACCTCGGACAGCCCAGCCCCAGCATTTT.

The genes are TRBV5-6 and TRBJ2-2, with 7 nucleotides matching TRBD1. V lost 4 bases to trimming and J lost 0 bases; unmatched junction nucleotides: 3. The length of the CDR3 is 15 residues. Germline CDR1 is SGHDT and CDR2 is YYEEEE. The CDR3 bases are TGTGCCAGCAGCCACAGGGGACCGAACACCGGGGAGCTGTTTTTT. Encoded protein: CASSHRGPNTGELFF.

This clone was observed a single time. The rearrangement joins TRBV19 to TRBJ2-1; D gene ambiguous. The CDR3 contains 11 residues. CDR1 is LNHDA, CDR2 SQIVND, per germline (reference sequence). Trimming stripped 5 bases from V and 13 bases from J, with 12 bases between. CDR3 bases: TGTGCCAGTAGTTACTACCTTGATCAGTTCTTC. Its protein product is CASSYYLDQFF.